Below, one TCR beta chain is given with its context. The CDR3 totals 15 residues. Trimming pared 4 bases from V and 6 bases from J, leaving 15 bases between. Germline CDR1 MNHEY, CDR2 SVGAGI. Libraries were prepared by immunoSEQ multiplex PCR; TCRdb keeps only in-frame clonotypes and omits some of them. The sample shows 150,000 or so clones, about 85% of them seen only once. Participants came from roughly 25 US areas, aged roughly 18 to 100 years. Clinical history reported by participants formed the basis on which cohorts were assigned. The data originate from a study of blood T cell repertoires in COVID-19. Study-level background: PBMCs, B-cell-depleted T cells, or T cells provided the cDNA or gDNA that made up the material.

The origin of this receptor is a woman aged 40 to 49 who had been exposed to COVID-19. Source material: PBMCs or T cells enriched from blood (not recorded which). V and J are TRBV6-5 and TRBJ2-2; D gene unclear. In nucleotides, the CDR3 is TGTGCCAGCAGTTCCCGTCTCCCCCTACCCGGGGAGCTGTTTTTT. Translation: CASSSRLPLPGELFF.